Listed below are T cell receptor beta chains from one sample, sequenced in a study of PD-L1 blockade in urothelial cancer. Repertoires were generated with immunoSEQ multiplex PCR, while TCRdb's copy carries only in-frame clones and drops some. This sample has roughly 47,000 clones, with approximately 79% found just once. The sequencing used PBMCs, collected around atezolizumab (anti-PD-L1) treatment. Source of these receptors: a man between 70 and 80 years old with urothelial cancer. CDR3s include the opening cysteine and the closing phenylalanine or tryptophan. A D gene is named only where the DNA matches it firmly. Clone sizes are given selectively: once, few, many, or a class where the clone is expanded.

CDR3aa | CDR3nt | j_gene | d_gene | abundance | v_gene
CASSITSANEQYF | TGTGCCAGTAGTATAACGTCAGCGAACGAGCAGTACTTC | TRBJ2-7 | - | few | TRBV19
CASSLASGRGEQFF | TGTGCCAGCAGCTTGGCTAGCGGGAGGGGTGAGCAGTTCTTC | TRBJ2-1 | TRBD2 | - | TRBV5-4
CASSRTVGTDTQYF | TGTGCCAGCAGTCGGACAGTAGGCACAGATACGCAGTATTTT | TRBJ2-3 | - | - | TRBV2
CASSLGVGAGELFF | TGCGCCAGCAGCTTGGGGGTAGGGGCCGGGGAGCTGTTTTTT | TRBJ2-2 | - | - | TRBV5-1
CASSEQGATYVYTF | TGTGCCAGCAGTGAACAGGGGGCAACCTATGTCTACACCTTC | TRBJ1-2 | TRBD1 | few | TRBV2
CASSSPGKPENEQFF | TGTGCCAGCAGCTCCCCAGGGAAGCCGGAAAATGAGCAGTTCTTC | TRBJ2-1 | - | - | TRBV5-6
CASSLWFRPNTEAFF | TGTGCCAGCAGCTTATGGTTCAGGCCGAACACTGAAGCTTTCTTT | TRBJ1-1 | - | - | TRBV7-8
CASSSSSGRTDTQYF | TGCGCCAGCAGCTCATCTAGCGGCCGCACAGATACGCAGTATTTT | TRBJ2-3 | TRBD2 | few | TRBV5-1
CASSLEPARAFF | TGTGCCAGCAGCTTGGAACCAGCGAGAGCTTTCTTT | TRBJ1-1 | - | - | TRBV7-9
CASSIRGTYNEQFF | TGTGCCAGTAGTATCCGCGGGACCTACAATGAGCAGTTCTTC | TRBJ2-1 | - | - | TRBV19
CASRAAGTGTQYF | TGTGCCAGCAGGGCCGCGGGGACCGGGACGCAGTATTTT | TRBJ2-3 | - | - | TRBV27
CASAPLGVKAGELFF | TGTGCCAGCGCTCCCTTAGGGGTAAAAGCCGGGGAGCTGTTTTTT | TRBJ2-2 | - | - | TRBV2
CASNQQGIGTDTQYF | TGTGCCAGCAACCAACAGGGGATCGGCACAGATACGCAGTATTTT | TRBJ2-3 | TRBD1 | - | TRBV28
CASSQGFGYTF | TGTGCCAGTAGTCAGGGCTTTGGCTACACCTTC | TRBJ1-2 | - | few | TRBV19
CASQKMGQGEDTQYF | TGCGCCAGCCAAAAAATGGGGCAGGGGGAAGATACGCAGTATTTT | TRBJ2-3 | TRBD1 | - | TRBV5-1
CASSLGLAVQETQYF | TGCGCCAGCAGCTTGGGACTAGCGGTCCAAGAGACCCAGTACTTC | TRBJ2-5 | TRBD2 | - | TRBV5-1
CASSFTGGRGTQYF | TGTGCCAGTAGTTTTACAGGGGGCCGGGGGACCCAGTACTTC | TRBJ2-5 | TRBD1 | - | TRBV19
CASSEVLAGVGGLQFF | TGCGCCAGCAGTGAGGTCCTAGCGGGAGTCGGAGGTTTGCAGTTCTTC | TRBJ2-1 | TRBD2 | - | TRBV10-1
CASSYSGRTYNEQFF | TGTGCCAGCAGTTACTCCGGGAGAACCTACAATGAGCAGTTCTTC | TRBJ2-1 | - | once | TRBV6-6
CASSESGLAETQYF | TGTGCCAGCAGTGAATCGGGACTAGCAGAGACCCAGTACTTC | TRBJ2-5 | TRBD2 | - | TRBV6-1
CASSLTRTGEQFF | TGTGCCAGCAGCTTAACCCGGACAGGTGAGCAGTTCTTC | TRBJ2-1 | TRBD1 | once | TRBV7-3
CASRPDRAKGEQFF | TGCGCCAGCAGACCGGACAGGGCTAAGGGTGAGCAGTTCTTC | TRBJ2-1 | TRBD1 | - | TRBV10-1
CASSLGRVGTEAFF | TGCGCCAGCAGCTTAGGCAGGGTTGGCACTGAAGCTTTCTTT | TRBJ1-1 | - | - | TRBV5-1
CARADVRKVEQFF | TGCGCCAGAGCGGACGTACGGAAGGTTGAGCAGTTCTTC | TRBJ2-1 | - | - | TRBV5-1
CASSFTLGEAFF | TGTGCCAGCAGTTTTACCCTCGGTGAAGCTTTCTTT | TRBJ1-1 | - | - | TRBV27
CASSIKRGEIQPQHF | TGTGCCAGTAGTATCAAACGGGGAGAAATTCAGCCCCAGCATTTT | TRBJ1-5 | - | - | TRBV19